This is a list of T cell receptor beta chains from one sample in a study of cytomegalovirus exposure and HLA in healthy donors. TCRdb's table, derived via immunoSEQ multiplex PCR, lists solely in-frame clones and lacks some. This sample has roughly 68,000 clones, with 85% to 90% found just once. Specimen: PBMCs. These receptors originate from a woman aged 18 to 35 in good health and CMV-seronegative. The CDR3 runs from the conserved cysteine through the conserved F or W. The order of the fields is CDR3 DNA, CDR3 protein, CDR3 length, clone size, J gene, V gene, D gene. D genes are given only for firm matches. Part of the rows lack a size; the others show once, few, many or a class for expanded clones.

TGTGCCAGCAGTGTAGGCCAGCGGGGGACCGGGGAGCTGTTTTTT	CASSVGQRGTGELFF	15	-	TRBJ2-2	TRBV2	TRBD2
TGTGCCAGCAGCCGTCAGGACAGGGCGCTTGGGGCCAACGTCCTGACTTTC	CASSRQDRALGANVLTF	17	-	TRBJ2-6	TRBV4-2	TRBD1
TGTGCCAGCAGTGAAACGGGGGGCTTGTATGGCTACACCTTC	CASSETGGLYGYTF	14	-	TRBJ1-2	TRBV25-1	-
TGTGCCAGCAGCTTCGAGGGCTCCGAGCAGTACTTC	CASSFEGSEQYF	12	few	TRBJ2-7	TRBV5-6	-
TGTGCCAGCAGCCAAGATGCCGCCAGGACAGGGAAGACAGATACGCAGTATTTT	CASSQDAARTGKTDTQYF	18	-	TRBJ2-3	TRBV4-2	TRBD1
TGTGCCAGCAGTGTTCAACAGGGGGCGGGTGAAAAACTGTTTTTT	CASSVQQGAGEKLFF	15	-	TRBJ1-4	TRBV6-1	TRBD1
TGTGCCAGCAGTTCCTTAGCGGGGGCCCGCACAGATACGCAGTATTTT	CASSSLAGARTDTQYF	16	-	TRBJ2-3	TRBV27	TRBD2
TGTGCCAGCAGCTTAAATCCGCGGTCTGAAGCTTTCTTT	CASSLNPRSEAFF	13	-	TRBJ1-1	TRBV7-3	-
TGTGCCAGCAGTTTAAACGGCTACGAGCAGTACTTC	CASSLNGYEQYF	12	few	TRBJ2-7	TRBV27	-
TGTGCCAGCACTAGCTGGAAAGAGACCCAGTACTTC	CASTSWKETQYF	12	-	TRBJ2-5	TRBV28	-
TGCGCCAGCAGCTTTAGACAGGGTGGGGAGACCCAGTACTTC	CASSFRQGGETQYF	14	once	TRBJ2-5	TRBV5-1	TRBD1
TGTGCCAGCAGCTTGGAACGACTCCGGGTTTCGATCAATCAGCCCCAGCATTTT	CASSLERLRVSINQPQHF	18	once	TRBJ1-5	TRBV5-8	-
TGTGCCAGCAGCGTACAGGGAGATCCCGGTGAAAAACTGTTTTTT	CASSVQGDPGEKLFF	15	-	TRBJ1-4	TRBV5-4	-
TGTGCCAGCAGCTTAATTGGTCTGACAGGGGGAACCGAGGAGCAGTTCTTC	CASSLIGLTGGTEEQFF	17	-	TRBJ2-1	TRBV7-3	TRBD1
TGTGCCAGCAGCCACGAGGGCAGAGGGGAGCTGTTTTTT	CASSHEGRGELFF	13	-	TRBJ2-2	TRBV7-3	-
TGTGCCAGCAGTGAAGCGCTGGCAACGATTCAGTTCTTC	CASSEALATIQFF	13	-	TRBJ2-1	TRBV6-1	-
TGTGCCAGCAGTTTAAGTGCGGGGGGCGTCGGCACTGAAGCTTTCTTT	CASSLSAGGVGTEAFF	16	-	TRBJ1-1	TRBV28	-
TGCGCCAGCAGCCAAGATCTATCGGGGGGAAAAGAGACCCAGTACTTC	CASSQDLSGGKETQYF	16	-	TRBJ2-5	TRBV4-3	TRBD2
TGTGCCAGCAGCGCACCGGGACTAGTAGGAGGTACGCAGTATTTT	CASSAPGLVGGTQYF	15	-	TRBJ2-3	TRBV11-1	TRBD2
TGTGCCAGCTCACCTTCGGCAGGGGACAGGGGATTAGGCGAGCAGTACTTC	CASSPSAGDRGLGEQYF	17	-	TRBJ2-7	TRBV18	TRBD1
TGTGCCAGCAGCTTACTCAGAGGAGGCACCGGGGAGCTGTTTTTT	CASSLLRGGTGELFF	15	once	TRBJ2-2	TRBV7-2	-
TGTGCCAGCACAAGCTCCGGGACAGGGTTTGAAAAACTGTTTTTT	CASTSSGTGFEKLFF	15	-	TRBJ1-4	TRBV27	TRBD1
TGTGCCAGCAGTCAATGGGTGGAGACTAACTATGGCTACACCTTC	CASSQWVETNYGYTF	15	-	TRBJ1-2	TRBV28	-
TGCGCCAGCAGTTTGAGGGGGGGCGCAGAGACCCAGTACTTC	CASSLRGGAETQYF	14	-	TRBJ2-5	TRBV5-1	-
TGCAGCGTTCTACAGAACTCTGGAAACACCATATATTTT	CSVLQNSGNTIYF	13	-	TRBJ1-3	TRBV29-1	-
TGTGCTAGTGGTTTAAACGGGAGAGGGGATACGCAGTATTTT	CASGLNGRGDTQYF	14	-	TRBJ2-3	TRBV12-5	-
TGTGCCAGCAGCTTAGACAGGGAACATGGCTACACCTTC	CASSLDREHGYTF	13	-	TRBJ1-2	TRBV7-3	TRBD1
TGTGCCAGTAGTATTGGCGGACAGGGGGCGGACGAGCAGTACTTC	CASSIGGQGADEQYF	15	-	TRBJ2-7	TRBV19	TRBD1
TGTGCCAGCAGCTCTGGACAGGCAAGGCAGCCCCAGCATTTT	CASSSGQARQPQHF	14	-	TRBJ1-5	TRBV11-2	TRBD1
TGTGCCAGTAGTATAGTCCACCAGATTAATCAGCCCCAGCATTTT	CASSIVHQINQPQHF	15	-	TRBJ1-5	TRBV19	-
TGTGCCAATGGACAGGGTTATAATTCACCCCTCCACTTT	CANGQGYNSPLHF	13	-	TRBJ1-6	TRBV10-3	TRBD1
TGTGCCAGCAGCGTAGGGTCTAGCGGGGGGGCTGTAGGGCAAGAGACCCAGTACTTC	CASSVGSSGGAVGQETQYF	19	-	TRBJ2-5	TRBV9	TRBD2
TGTGCCAGCAGCCTTACTAGCGGAGGAGGGGAGACCCAGTACTTC	CASSLTSGGGETQYF	15	-	TRBJ2-5	TRBV7-9	TRBD2
TGTGCCAGCAGCCCCGCGGGGGGAGGGCTGGAGACCCAGTACTTC	CASSPAGGGLETQYF	15	-	TRBJ2-5	TRBV7-9	TRBD2
TGTGCCAGCAGCAAGGGACTAGCGGGAGTTACAGAGACCCAGTACTTC	CASSKGLAGVTETQYF	16	-	TRBJ2-5	TRBV5-4	TRBD2
TGTGCCAGCAGCACGCATACGTATGCCGAGGACACCGGGGAGCTGTTTTTT	CASSTHTYAEDTGELFF	17	-	TRBJ2-2	TRBV11-2	-
TGTGCCAGCAGCCAGGGTCATGGCTACACCTTC	CASSQGHGYTF	11	-	TRBJ1-2	TRBV27	-
TGTGCCACCAGCGTAGTACTAGCGGATACGCAGTATTTT	CATSVVLADTQYF	13	-	TRBJ2-3	TRBV15	TRBD2
TGTGCCAGCAGCTTAGGACAGGGAAATGAAAAACTGTTTTTT	CASSLGQGNEKLFF	14	-	TRBJ1-4	TRBV7-6	TRBD1
TGTGCCAGCAGTCTTAGGTCCCGAACCGGGGTAAGCAATCAGCCCCAGCATTTT	CASSLRSRTGVSNQPQHF	18	-	TRBJ1-5	TRBV2	-
TGTGCCAGCTCACCACTTGACTCCACAGATACGCAGTATTTT	CASSPLDSTDTQYF	14	once	TRBJ2-3	TRBV18	-
TGTGCCAGTAGCCGTAGGACAGGGGATGGCTATGGCTACACCTTC	CASSRRTGDGYGYTF	15	-	TRBJ1-2	TRBV19	TRBD1
TGCACCAGCAGCCCATCTAGCGGGAGTACAGATACGCAGTATTTT	CTSSPSSGSTDTQYF	15	once	TRBJ2-3	TRBV1	-
TGTGCCAGCAGTCAGGGGAGCTCTGGAAACACCATATATTTT	CASSQGSSGNTIYF	14	-	TRBJ1-3	TRBV2	-
TGTGCCAGCAGCACCCAACGCGGACAAGTCTTGTATGGCTACACCTTC	CASSTQRGQVLYGYTF	16	-	TRBJ1-2	TRBV27	-
TGCGCCAGCAGAAATCGACAGAACTATGGCTACACCTTC	CASRNRQNYGYTF	13	-	TRBJ1-2	TRBV5-1	-
TGTGCCTGGAGACCCGGGACAGGGAGTAGCAATCAGCCCCAGCATTTT	CAWRPGTGSSNQPQHF	16	once	TRBJ1-5	TRBV30	TRBD1
TGTGCCAGCAACACAGGGTTCACCGGGGAGCTGTTTTTT	CASNTGFTGELFF	13	once	TRBJ2-2	TRBV7-9	-
TGTGCCAGCAGCTTGACTAGCGGGGGGCCCTACGCGGGCCGGGAGCTGTTTTTT	CASSLTSGGPYAGRELFF	18	-	TRBJ2-2	TRBV11-3	TRBD2
TGTGCCAGCAGTGAACGTAGCGGGGGGGGTAGCACAGATACGCAGTATTTT	CASSERSGGGSTDTQYF	17	once	TRBJ2-3	TRBV6-1	TRBD2